Below, one T cell receptor beta chain is given with its context. Its antigen is unknown. Patients were ineligible given autoimmune disease history or systemic immunosuppression. The data stem from a study of OX40 agonist ivuxolimab in advanced cancers. Turning to the study itself: A history of anti-PD-1, anti-PD-L1 or anti-CTLA-4 therapy was acceptable, and 30% to 45% had some. Three dose-escalation patients had partial responses: one with hepatocellular carcinoma and two with cutaneous melanoma. Study-wide points: Clonal expansion in partial responders at 0.1-3.0 mg/kg ranked among the lowest.

Data came from immunoSEQ multiplex PCR; TCRdb stores just in-frame clones and leaves some out. This sample has around 44,000 clones, with around 80% found just once. This CDR3 region has 17 residues. Germline V CDR1 and CDR2: SNHLY, FYNNEI. The V segment lost 11 bases and the J segment 1 base; nucleotides outside the gene matches: 11. Sequences were derived from CD4+ or CD8+ T cells sorted from blood, sampled in a trial of the OX40 agonist ivuxolimab. The V gene is TRBV2, the J gene TRBJ2-6, with 10 bases matching TRBD1. The TCR originated in an adult with an advanced solid tumor such as melanoma, head and neck, liver or kidney cancer. DNA for the CDR3: TGTGCCGGGGCCTCGGGGACAGGGGTTTCTGGGGCCAACGTCCTGACTTTC. Residues: CAGASGTGVSGANVLTF.